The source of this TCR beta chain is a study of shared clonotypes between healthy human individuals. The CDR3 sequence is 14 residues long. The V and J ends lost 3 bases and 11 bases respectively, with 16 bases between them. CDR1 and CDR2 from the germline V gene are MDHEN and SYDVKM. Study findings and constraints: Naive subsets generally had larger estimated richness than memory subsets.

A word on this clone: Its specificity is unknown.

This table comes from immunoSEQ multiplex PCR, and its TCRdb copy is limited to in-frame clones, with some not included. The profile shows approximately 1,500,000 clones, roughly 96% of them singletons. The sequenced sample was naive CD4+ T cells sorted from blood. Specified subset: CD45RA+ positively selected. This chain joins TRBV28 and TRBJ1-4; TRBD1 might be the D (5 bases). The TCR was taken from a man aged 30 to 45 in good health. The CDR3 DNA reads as TGTGCCAGCAGTTTGGGCGGCTCGGGACGGAAACTGTTTTTT. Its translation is CASSLGGSGRKLFF.